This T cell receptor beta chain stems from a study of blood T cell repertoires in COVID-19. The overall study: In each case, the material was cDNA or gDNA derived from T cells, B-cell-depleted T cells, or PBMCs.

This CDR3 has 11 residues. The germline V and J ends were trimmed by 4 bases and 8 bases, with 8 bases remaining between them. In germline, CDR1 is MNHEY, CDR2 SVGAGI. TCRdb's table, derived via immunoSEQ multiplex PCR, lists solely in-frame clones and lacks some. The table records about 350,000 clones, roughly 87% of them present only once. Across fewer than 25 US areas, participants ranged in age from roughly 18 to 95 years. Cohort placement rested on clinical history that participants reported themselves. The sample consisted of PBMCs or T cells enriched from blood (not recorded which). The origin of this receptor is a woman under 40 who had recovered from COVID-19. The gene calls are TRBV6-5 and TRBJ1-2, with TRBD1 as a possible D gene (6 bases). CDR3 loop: CASSLTGGYTF. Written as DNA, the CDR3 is TGTGCCAGCAGTTTGACAGGAGGCTACACCTTC.